This T cell receptor (beta chain) was found in a study of long-term antiretroviral therapy in people with HIV (dated 2022 in TCRdb). Notes on the research overall: The earliest samples were collected about a decade before the 2015 WHO recommendation for immediate ART, when ART was typically delayed until CD4 counts fell. The cohort contributed about 200 cryopreserved PBMC samples from a few dozen adults with confirmed HIV infection, collected serially over a mean of approximately 6 years (range 1-12). No cross-contamination during QIAcube processing was seen in test extractions of a monoclonal T-cell line run alongside roughly 35 polyclonal samples. Whether ART initiation and durable HIV suppression were associated with changes in peripheral blood TRB repertoire composition and diversity was tested in a retrospective serial study. Among the 30 to 35 participants with HIV, ten to eleven were female. The paper's findings and limits, for the study overall: The repertoire was dominated across all time points by expanded TRB clones identified before ART initiation, although this dominance was seen to fluctuate and to decrease in many PLHIV after ART. The samples span the years 2004 to 2017, and the ART regimens used may be less effective than current regimens. Narrower CDR3 length ranges were observed in HIV repertoires than in controls, and an antigen-experienced repertoire with only a slight naive shift after ART was suggested by the network structure. No data were available on ART adherence, viral resistance or therapy changes, limiting inferences about post-ART repertoire changes. A significant increase in TRB diversity was found to be associated with ART initiation, although TRB diversity was observed to remain significantly below that of transplant donor controls even after long-term ART. Because PBMC availability was limited, only the TCR beta chain was sequenced, with no alpha chain pairing. Because pre-ART samples had limited cell numbers, unsorted PBMC were profiled rather than sorted CD4+ and CD8+ T cells.

Deletion took 5 bases off V and 6 bases off J, with a span of 10 bases between the germline ends. The CDR3 covers 12 residues, taking in both the cysteine and the phenylalanine. CDR3 DNA is the only sequence kept; it has 36 bases, read in frame from the first base. From a lookup of the germline V gene, CDR1 and CDR2 are SGHTA and FQGNSA. A word on this clone: The clone's antigen remains unknown. Base qualities are missing; no much larger clone stands one base away.

The immunoSEQ hsTCRB v3.0 assay was used at survey level resolution for TRB variable region sequencing. TRB sequencing targeted a depth of roughly 40,000-55,000 T-cell genomes per sample. An Illumina MiSeq with a v3 150-cycle kit was used to sequence the pooled TRB libraries. As for the authors' bioinformatics: Analysis of repertoires was carried out in R inside a reproducible Nextflow workflow spanning QC, data transformation and analysis. LymphoSeq2, an R package for exploring AIRR-Seq data, was used to implement the custom analyses. A few samples yielding fewer than 5000 total TRB sequences were excluded, leaving over 150 analyzed HIV repertoires. Among the 170 to 200 retained HIV repertoires, 55 to 60 were collected before ART initiation and around 130 after ART initiation. Each repertoire was downsampled to 5000 TRB nucleotide sequences, and summary statistics were averaged across 100 downsampling iterations. The analysis kept only TRB sequences whose CDR3 regions were at least seven amino acids long. Diversity was measured with a Shannon entropy-derived clonality score and the Gini coefficient. In the repertoire networks, any two of the top 5000 CDR3 amino acid sequences were linked whenever the two sequences differed by an edit distance of one. Antigen specificity groups and MHC restriction were predicted for TRB CDR3 amino acid sequences with GLIPH2. CDR3 amino acid sequences were matched against VDJdb and McPAS-TCR to flag known CMV, EBV, HIV or tissue antigen associations. Pre-ART, post-ART and control groups were compared with Wilcoxon signed-rank tests and Holm-Bonferroni correction. TCRdb stores this immuneACCESS table with in-frame sequences only. Part of the clones is absent; in the studies checked, under half of the shortfall reflects unresolved V genes, and no reason is known for the rest. That table is the source of V, J and clone size, and D and trimming were worked out from the DNA. This sample holds approximately 28,000 clones; over 75% were observed only once. Of the sample, approximately 8.8% is held by the ten largest clones.

Inclusion was restricted to participants for whom at least one PBMC sample before ART initiation and at least two post-ART samples were available. Every participant with HIV received treatment in the United States of America. Before DNA extraction, cryopreserved samples of about 0.95-10 million PBMC were thawed and washed. At the time of the earliest PBMC sample, participants with HIV were aged between about 23 and 55 years. Each participant contributed PBMC samples from 1-4 timepoints before ART initiation and 2-8 timepoints after ART initiation, with a median of 7 samples. Serial HIV viral load, CD4+ T-cell count, ART history and demographic data were obtained for every participant. Using a Qiagen kit on a QIAcube, genomic DNA was extracted from unsorted PBMC, with samples processed in batches of 12.

This TCR derives from a man aged 35-49 years with HIV. This receptor chain uses TRBV7-2 and TRBJ1-1; no D segment can be confidently identified. The input for sequencing was unsorted PBMCs, taken 4.8 to 5 years after starting antiretroviral therapy. The DNA is TGTGCCAGCAGCCGGGGTCCTGCTGAAGCTTTCTTT. Its translation reads: CASSRGPAEAFF. Extended through the reference TRBV7-2 and TRBJ1-1 proteins, this CDR3 yields the full variable domain: GAGVSQSPSNKVTEKGKDVELRCDPISGHTALYWYRQSLGQGLEFLIYFQGNSAPDKSGLPSDRFSAERTGGSVSTLTIQRTQQEDSAVYLCASSRGPAEAFFGQGTRLTVV.